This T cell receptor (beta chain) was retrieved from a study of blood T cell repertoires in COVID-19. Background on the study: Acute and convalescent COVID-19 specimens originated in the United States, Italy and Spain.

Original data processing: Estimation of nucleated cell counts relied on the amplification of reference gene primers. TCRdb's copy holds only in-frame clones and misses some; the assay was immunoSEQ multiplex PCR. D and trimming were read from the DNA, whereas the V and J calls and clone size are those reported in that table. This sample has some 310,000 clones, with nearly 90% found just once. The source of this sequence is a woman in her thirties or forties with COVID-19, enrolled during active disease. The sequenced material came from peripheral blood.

CDR3 sequence (DNA): TGTGCCAGCAGTTACGGGCAGCCCTCCTACGAGCAGTACTTC. Amino acid sequence: CASSYGQPSYEQYF. This rearrangement joins TRBV6-2 or TRBV6-3 to TRBJ2-7; D is unresolved. V lost 2 bases to trimming and J lost 0 bases, with 8 bases between them. The CDR3 loop spans 14 amino acids. CDR1 and CDR2 from the germline V gene are MNHEY and SVGEGT.